Listed below are T cell receptor beta chains from one sample, sequenced in a study of shared clonotypes between healthy human individuals. The protocol was immunoSEQ multiplex PCR, while the TCRdb copy is restricted to in-frame clones and leaves out a portion. The sample yields about 580,000 clones, roughly 98% seen once. The sequencing sample was made of naive CD8+ T cells sorted from blood. These receptors came from a man younger than 45 in good health. Both conserved end residues are part of each CDR3. Fields, in order: J gene, clone size, V gene, D gene, CDR3 DNA, CDR3 protein. D genes are given only for firm matches. Expanded clones get a size class; other rows say once, few or many, or leave the size out.

J gene: TRBJ1-3; clone size: once; V gene: TRBV30; D gene: .; CDR3 DNA: TGTGCCTGGGGAGGACTCCCCGTTCGTGAAAGGGACTCTGGAAACACCATATATTTT; CDR3 protein: CAWGGLPVRERDSGNTIYF
J gene: TRBJ1-5; clone size: .; V gene: TRBV11-2; D gene: TRBD1; CDR3 DNA: TGTGCCAGCAGCTTGCGACAGGGGACCAATCAGCCCCAGCATTTT; CDR3 protein: CASSLRQGTNQPQHF
J gene: TRBJ1-1; clone size: .; V gene: TRBV30; D gene: .; CDR3 DNA: TGTGCCTGGAGTCCCCCAGGGACCATGAACACTGAAGCTTTCTTT; CDR3 protein: CAWSPPGTMNTEAFF
J gene: TRBJ2-7; clone size: .; V gene: TRBV5-5; D gene: TRBD1; CDR3 DNA: TGTGCCAGCAGCTCACCGGGACAGCTATACGAGCAGTACTTC; CDR3 protein: CASSSPGQLYEQYF
J gene: TRBJ1-5; clone size: .; V gene: TRBV7-9; D gene: .; CDR3 DNA: TGTGCCAGCAGCTTAAGCAGTGAAAGCAATCAGCCCCAGCATTTT; CDR3 protein: CASSLSSESNQPQHF
J gene: TRBJ1-3; clone size: .; V gene: TRBV2; D gene: .; CDR3 DNA: TGTGCCAGCAGTGATGAGGTTACGGGGTCTGGAAACACCATATATTTT; CDR3 protein: CASSDEVTGSGNTIYF
J gene: TRBJ2-1; clone size: .; V gene: TRBV4-1; D gene: .; CDR3 DNA: TGCGCCAGCAGCCAAGTTCCCCTACTAGGGGGTGAGCAGTTCTTC; CDR3 protein: CASSQVPLLGGEQFF
J gene: TRBJ1-2; clone size: .; V gene: TRBV9; D gene: .; CDR3 DNA: TGTGCCAGCAGCGTAAGGACTGGCTACACCTTC; CDR3 protein: CASSVRTGYTF
J gene: TRBJ2-1; clone size: .; V gene: TRBV4-3; D gene: .; CDR3 DNA: TGCGCCAGCAGCCAAGAAGGTAGGGGGGTCTCCTACAATGAGCAGTTCTTC; CDR3 protein: CASSQEGRGVSYNEQFF
J gene: TRBJ2-1; clone size: .; V gene: TRBV9; D gene: TRBD1; CDR3 DNA: TGTGCCAGCAGCGTAGCAGGGGGCGACAATAATGAGCAGTTCTTC; CDR3 protein: CASSVAGGDNNEQFF
J gene: TRBJ2-7; clone size: .; V gene: TRBV6-4; D gene: TRBD1; CDR3 DNA: TGTGCCAGCAGTGTCCCGGGACAGGGAGGGCTTTGGCAGTACTTC; CDR3 protein: CASSVPGQGGLWQYF
J gene: TRBJ2-7; clone size: once; V gene: TRBV4-1; D gene: TRBD2; CDR3 DNA: TGCGCCAGCAGCCAAGGTCTAGCGGGAGAGTACGAGCAGTACTTC; CDR3 protein: CASSQGLAGEYEQYF
J gene: TRBJ2-1; clone size: .; V gene: TRBV7-7; D gene: .; CDR3 DNA: TGTGCCAGCAGCTTAGCGACTCACTCCCATTACAATGAGCAGTTCTTC; CDR3 protein: CASSLATHSHYNEQFF
J gene: TRBJ2-6; clone size: .; V gene: TRBV6-1; D gene: .; CDR3 DNA: TGTGCCAGCAGTGAATCTAACGTAGGGGCCAACGTCCTGACTTTC; CDR3 protein: CASSESNVGANVLTF
J gene: TRBJ2-2; clone size: .; V gene: TRBV5-6; D gene: .; CDR3 DNA: TGTGCCAGCAGCTTGAGATGGGTCACCGGGGAGCTGTTTTTT; CDR3 protein: CASSLRWVTGELFF
J gene: TRBJ1-1; clone size: .; V gene: TRBV14; D gene: .; CDR3 DNA: TGTGCCAGCAGCCAAGATCACGGTTGGACCGAAGCTTTCTTT; CDR3 protein: CASSQDHGWTEAFF